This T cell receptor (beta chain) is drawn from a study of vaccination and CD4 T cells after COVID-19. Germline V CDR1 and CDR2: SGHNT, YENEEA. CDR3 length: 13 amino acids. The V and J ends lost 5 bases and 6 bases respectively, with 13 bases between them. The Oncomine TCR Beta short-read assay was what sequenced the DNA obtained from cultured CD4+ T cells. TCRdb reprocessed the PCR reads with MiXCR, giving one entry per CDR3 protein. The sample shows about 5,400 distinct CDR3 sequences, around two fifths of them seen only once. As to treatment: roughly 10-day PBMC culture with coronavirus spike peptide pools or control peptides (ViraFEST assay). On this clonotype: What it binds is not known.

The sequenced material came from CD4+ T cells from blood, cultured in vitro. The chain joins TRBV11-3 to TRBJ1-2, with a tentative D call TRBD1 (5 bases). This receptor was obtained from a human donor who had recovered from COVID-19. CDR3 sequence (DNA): TGTGCCAGCAGCCCCAAATGGGACCATGGCTACACCTTC. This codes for CASSPKWDHGYTF.